The TCR beta chain under discussion was sequenced for a study of long-term antiretroviral therapy in people with HIV. Study results and limitations: Information on adherence to ART, viral resistance or therapy changes was unavailable.

Runs used v3.0 of the immunoSEQ assay and were done at survey level. Generated by immunoSEQ multiplex PCR, the TCRdb table keeps only in-frame clones and is missing some. The sample shows more than 25,000 clones, approximately 93% of them seen only once. The V gene lost 0 bases and the J gene lost 0 bases, with 3 bases spanning the gap. CDR1 is SGHNT and CDR2 is YYREEE in the germline V gene (reference sequence). This CDR3 comprises 13 residues. A note on this clone: Its cognate antigen is unknown.

The chain recombines TRBV5-4 with TRBJ1-1; D ambiguous. This sample comprised unsorted PBMCs, obtained 3.1 years after starting antiretroviral therapy. The receptor's source is a man between 18 and 35 years old with HIV. Here the CDR3 reads CASSLELNTEAFF. In DNA, the CDR3 is TGTGCCAGCAGCTTGGAACTGAACACTGAAGCTTTCTTT.